Given below is one T cell receptor beta chain in context. The record originates from a study of T cell changes during pregnancy in multiple sclerosis. Clones were read by immunoSEQ multiplex PCR, and TCRdb kept only the in-frame ones, dropping some. This table has 65,000 to 95,000 clones, over 75% appearing once. Germline V gives CDR1 SEHNR, CDR2 FQNEAQ (reference sequence). After removal of 5 bases from V and 1 base from J, the junction contained 6 bases not matched to a gene. The CDR3 extends over 15 amino acids. The input for sequencing was peripheral blood, taken before pregnancy. The chain combines TRBV7-9 with TRBJ2-7, with 9 positions matching TRBD1. This TCR derives from a female donor with multiple sclerosis, enrolled in a pregnancy study. CDR3 in DNA: TGTGCCAGCAGCGTGGGACAGGGAAAGTCCTACGAGCAGTACTTC. This codes for CASSVGQGKSYEQYF. The whole variable domain, remainder taken from reference TRBV7-9 and TRBJ2-7, is DTGVSQNPRHKITKRGQNVTFRCDPISEHNRLYWYRQTLGQGPEFLTYFQNEAQLEKSRLLSDRFSAERPKGSFSTLEIQRTEQGDSAMYLCASSVGQGKSYEQYFGPGTRLTVT.